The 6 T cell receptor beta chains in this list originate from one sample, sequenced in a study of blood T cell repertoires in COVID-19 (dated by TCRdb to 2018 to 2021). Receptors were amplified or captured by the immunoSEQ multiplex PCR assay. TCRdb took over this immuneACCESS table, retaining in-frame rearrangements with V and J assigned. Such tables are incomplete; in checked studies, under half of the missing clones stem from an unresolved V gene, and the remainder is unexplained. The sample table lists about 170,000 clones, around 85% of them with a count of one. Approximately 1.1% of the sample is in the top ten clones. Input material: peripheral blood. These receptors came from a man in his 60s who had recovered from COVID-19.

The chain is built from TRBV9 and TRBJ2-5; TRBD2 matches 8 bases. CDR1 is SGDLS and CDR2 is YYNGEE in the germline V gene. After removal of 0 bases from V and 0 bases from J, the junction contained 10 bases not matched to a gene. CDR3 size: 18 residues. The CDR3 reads CASSVERGSGGDQETQYF. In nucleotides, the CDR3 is TGTGCCAGCAGCGTAGAGAGGGGGAGCGGGGGCGACCAAGAGACCCAGTACTTC.

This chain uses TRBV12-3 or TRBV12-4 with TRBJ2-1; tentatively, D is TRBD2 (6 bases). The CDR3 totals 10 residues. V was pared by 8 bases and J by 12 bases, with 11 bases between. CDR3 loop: CASGLFGQFF. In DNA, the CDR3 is TGTGCCAGCGGACTATTTGGGCAGTTCTTC.

CDR3 sequence reads: CASSQVKLARGTGELFF. In DNA, the CDR3 is TGTGCCAGCAGCCAAGTTAAGTTAGCGCGGGGGACCGGGGAGCTGTTTTTT. This chain connects TRBV14 to TRBJ2-2, with TRBD2 matching 7 bases. The V and J ends lost 1 base and 5 bases, in that order; junction bases with no gene match: 10. Germline V gene sequence: CDR1 SGHDN, CDR2 FVKESK. The length of the CDR3 is 17 residues.

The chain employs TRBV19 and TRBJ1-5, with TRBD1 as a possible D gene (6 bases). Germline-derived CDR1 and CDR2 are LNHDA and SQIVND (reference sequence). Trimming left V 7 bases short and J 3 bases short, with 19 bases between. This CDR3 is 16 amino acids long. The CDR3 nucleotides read TGTGCCAGTATCAACAGGAGGGGGGGAGACAATCAGCCCCAGCATTTT. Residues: CASINRRGGDNQPQHF.

The CDR3 DNA follows: TGCGCCAGCAGATTGGACAGTTTAATGAACACTGAAGCTTTCTTT. This sequence encodes CASRLDSLMNTEAFF. The chain employs TRBV10-2 and TRBJ1-1, with TRBD1 as a possible D gene (6 bases). The CDR3 consists of 15 residues. V lost 6 bases and J lost 0, with 14 bases in between. CDR1 and CDR2 (germline): WSHSY, SAAADI.

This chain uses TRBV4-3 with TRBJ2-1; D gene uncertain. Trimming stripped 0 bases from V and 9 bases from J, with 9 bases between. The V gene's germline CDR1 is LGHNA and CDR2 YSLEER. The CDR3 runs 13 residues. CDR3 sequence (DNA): TGCGCCAGCAGCCAAGATCCTACCCTTGAGCAGTTCTTC. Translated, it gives CASSQDPTLEQFF.